The source of this T cell receptor (beta chain) is a study of shared clonotypes between healthy human individuals. As for this clone: The antigen is undetermined.

Study conclusions and caveats: The generation probabilities recorded for non-shared clonotypes fell below those of clonotypes shared by all four donors.

The method was immunoSEQ multiplex PCR; TCRdb's version includes in-frame clones alone and lacks a portion of them. Of 2.3 million or so clones listed, 93% are singletons. Germline assignment: CDR1 SGHTA and CDR2 FQGTGA. This CDR3 is built from 17 residues. V was clipped by 5 bases and J by 0 bases; unmatched bases: 6. The chain is built from TRBV7-3 and TRBJ2-2; TRBD2 matches 10 bases. The TCR originated in a man younger than 35 in good health. Some clones in this sample may be carry-over from other donors' samples. The sample consisted of naive CD4+ T cells from PBMCs. This sample's subset: CD45RA+ positively selected. CDR3 coding DNA: TGTGCCAGCAGCAGAGGAGCGGGAGGGTCGAACACCGGGGAGCTGTTTTTT. Translated, it gives CASSRGAGGSNTGELFF.